These T cell receptor beta chains were read from a single sample in a study of T cell repertoires in cytomegalovirus infection. Each CDR3 protein gets one entry after TCRdb re-called the reads with MiXCR. The sample lists about 68,000 distinct CDR3 sequences, approximately 22% occurring once. The antigens of these receptors remain unknown. The sequencing sample was made of PBMCs, sequenced either directly or after in vitro stimulation (not recorded which). All receptors derive from a human donor in good health (CMV status not recorded). Some clones in this sample may be carry-over from other donors' samples. The CDR3 runs from the conserved cysteine through the conserved F or W. The D gene is left open where the match is weak. The size field is filled for only some rows; it gives once, few, many or a size class.

abundance: many; j_gene: TRBJ2-1; v_gene: TRBV7-2; d_gene: -; CDR3nt: TGTGCCAGCAGCCGGGGCCAGGACAGAGAATCGATTTACAATGAGCAGTTCTTC; CDR3aa: CASSRGQDRESIYNEQFF
abundance: -; j_gene: TRBJ2-5; v_gene: TRBV29-1; d_gene: -; CDR3nt: TGCAGCGCCGCGGGCCTCACACAAGAGACCCAGTACTTC; CDR3aa: CSAAGLTQETQYF
abundance: -; j_gene: TRBJ2-5; v_gene: TRBV9; d_gene: -; CDR3nt: TGTGCCAGCAGCGTAGCTAGCGGACAGGAAGACCAAGAGACCCAGTACTTC; CDR3aa: CASSVASGQEDQETQYF
abundance: -; j_gene: TRBJ2-2; v_gene: TRBV29-1; d_gene: -; CDR3nt: TGCAGCGTTGACGTAGGGGGGATGGCCGGGGAGCTGTTTTTT; CDR3aa: CSVDVGGMAGELFF
abundance: -; j_gene: TRBJ2-4; v_gene: TRBV27; d_gene: TRBD1; CDR3nt: TGTGCCAGCTCCCCCTCGGGACAGGGCATAGCCAAAAACATTCAGTACTTC; CDR3aa: CASSPSGQGIAKNIQYF
abundance: many; j_gene: TRBJ2-1; v_gene: TRBV7-2; d_gene: TRBD2; CDR3nt: TGTGCCAGCACCAGGACTAGCGGGGGGGCCTCCTACAATGAGCAGTTCTTC; CDR3aa: CASTRTSGGASYNEQFF
abundance: once; j_gene: TRBJ2-2; v_gene: TRBV28; d_gene: -; CDR3nt: TGTGCCAGCAGAGTAGCCGGGACCGGGTATACCGGGGAGCTGTTTTTT; CDR3aa: CASRVAGTGYTGELFF
abundance: many; j_gene: TRBJ1-1; v_gene: TRBV12-5; d_gene: -; CDR3nt: TGTGCTAGTGGTTTACAACAGGGATTGAACACTGAAGCTTTCTTT; CDR3aa: CASGLQQGLNTEAFF
abundance: few; j_gene: TRBJ2-2; v_gene: TRBV7-2; d_gene: -; CDR3nt: TGTGCCAGCAGCTTAGTTTTTAGGGTGAACACCGGGGAGCTGTTTTTT; CDR3aa: CASSLVFRVNTGELFF
abundance: few; j_gene: TRBJ2-2; v_gene: TRBV6-2/TRBV6-3; d_gene: -; CDR3nt: TGTGCCAGCAGTCCGGCACGGGACACCGGGGAGCTGTTTTTT; CDR3aa: CASSPARDTGELFF
abundance: -; j_gene: TRBJ1-5; v_gene: TRBV20-1; d_gene: -; CDR3nt: TGCAGTGCTAGGGCGGCGTATAGCAATCAGCCCCAGCATTTT; CDR3aa: CSARAAYSNQPQHF
abundance: -; j_gene: TRBJ1-2; v_gene: TRBV19; d_gene: -; CDR3nt: TGTGCCAGTAGTACCCGGACGGGTAACTATGGCTACACCTTC; CDR3aa: CASSTRTGNYGYTF
abundance: -; j_gene: TRBJ1-1; v_gene: TRBV27; d_gene: -; CDR3nt: TGTGCCAGCAGTTTATGGGGACGGAACACTGAAGCTTTCTTT; CDR3aa: CASSLWGRNTEAFF
abundance: few; j_gene: TRBJ2-1; v_gene: TRBV19; d_gene: -; CDR3nt: TGTGCCAGTACCACGCCCCGGGGAGGGCAGTTCTTC; CDR3aa: CASTTPRGGQFF
abundance: few; j_gene: TRBJ2-1; v_gene: TRBV12-3/TRBV12-4; d_gene: TRBD2; CDR3nt: TGTGCCAGCAGACCGCTAGCGGGAGGTTACAATGAGCAGTTCTTC; CDR3aa: CASRPLAGGYNEQFF
abundance: few; j_gene: TRBJ2-5; v_gene: TRBV19; d_gene: -; CDR3nt: TGTGCCAGTAGTATGTCAGGGCAAGAGACCCAGTACTTC; CDR3aa: CASSMSGQETQYF
abundance: few; j_gene: TRBJ2-5; v_gene: TRBV2; d_gene: TRBD2; CDR3nt: TGTGCCAGCAGTGAAGGACTAGCGGGAGAGGAAGAGACCCAGTACTTC; CDR3aa: CASSEGLAGEEETQYF
abundance: -; j_gene: TRBJ2-1; v_gene: TRBV4-3; d_gene: -; CDR3nt: TGCGCCAGCAGCCAAGAGACGGACAATGAGCAGTTCTTC; CDR3aa: CASSQETDNEQFF
abundance: many; j_gene: TRBJ2-5; v_gene: TRBV4-2; d_gene: -; CDR3nt: TGTGCCAGCAGCCAACGGTGGTTAGCAGAACAAGAAGAGACCCAGTACTTC; CDR3aa: CASSQRWLAEQEETQYF
abundance: -; j_gene: TRBJ2-1; v_gene: TRBV6-2/TRBV6-3; d_gene: TRBD2; CDR3nt: TGTGCCAGCAGGCAGACGGGGGGGTTTTGGAATGAGCAGTTCTTC; CDR3aa: CASRQTGGFWNEQFF
abundance: many; j_gene: TRBJ2-7; v_gene: TRBV7-2; d_gene: -; CDR3nt: TGTGCCAGCAGCTTAGAGCCTATGGGGGGCTACGAGCAGTACTTC; CDR3aa: CASSLEPMGGYEQYF
abundance: few; j_gene: TRBJ2-4; v_gene: TRBV20-1; d_gene: -; CDR3nt: TGCAGTGCTAGAACACAAGGGGGAGTACGGTCCAAAAACATTCAGTACTTC; CDR3aa: CSARTQGGVRSKNIQYF
abundance: -; j_gene: TRBJ2-2; v_gene: TRBV19; d_gene: -; CDR3nt: TGTGCCAGTTCGAGGGGGTTGAACACCGGGGAGCTGTTTTTT; CDR3aa: CASSRGLNTGELFF
abundance: -; j_gene: TRBJ1-5; v_gene: TRBV19; d_gene: -; CDR3nt: TGTGCCAGTAGTATGGGGTTGAATCAGCCCCAGCATTTT; CDR3aa: CASSMGLNQPQHF
abundance: many; j_gene: TRBJ1-5; v_gene: TRBV7-2; d_gene: -; CDR3nt: TGTGCCAGCAGCTTAGCAGGGAACAATCAGCCCCAGCATTTT; CDR3aa: CASSLAGNNQPQHF
abundance: few; j_gene: TRBJ2-5; v_gene: TRBV7-2; d_gene: -; CDR3nt: TGTGCCAGCAGCAACAGAATGGGGGAGACCCAGTACTTC; CDR3aa: CASSNRMGETQYF
abundance: -; j_gene: TRBJ2-3; v_gene: TRBV20-1; d_gene: -; CDR3nt: TGCAGTGCTAGAGTTACGGGCCCAGATACGCAGTATTTT; CDR3aa: CSARVTGPDTQYF
abundance: many; j_gene: TRBJ2-1; v_gene: TRBV27; d_gene: TRBD2; CDR3nt: TGTGCCAGCAGTTTATCGACCCTCAGACTAGCGGGGTCCTACAATGAGCAGTTCTTC; CDR3aa: CASSLSTLRLAGSYNEQFF
abundance: -; j_gene: TRBJ1-5; v_gene: TRBV7-9; d_gene: TRBD1; CDR3nt: TGTGCCAGCAGCCACGGGGACAGCGGCAATCAGCCCCAGCATTTT; CDR3aa: CASSHGDSGNQPQHF
abundance: many; j_gene: TRBJ2-5; v_gene: TRBV7-2; d_gene: -; CDR3nt: TGTGCCAGCAGCTCCTACCAAGAGACCCAGTACTTC; CDR3aa: CASSSYQETQYF
abundance: -; j_gene: TRBJ2-3; v_gene: TRBV20-1; d_gene: -; CDR3nt: TGCAGTGCTAGAGATCTAAAGGAGTTGAGCACAGATACGCAGTATTTT; CDR3aa: CSARDLKELSTDTQYF
abundance: few; j_gene: TRBJ1-1; v_gene: TRBV2; d_gene: -; CDR3nt: TGTGCCAGCTTCGTCGGCCCCAATCCCAGTACTGAAGCTTTCTTT; CDR3aa: CASFVGPNPSTEAFF
abundance: large; j_gene: TRBJ2-7; v_gene: TRBV27; d_gene: TRBD1; CDR3nt: TGTGCCAGCAGTCTACAGGGGGCGAACTACGAGCAGTACTTC; CDR3aa: CASSLQGANYEQYF
abundance: few; j_gene: TRBJ1-1; v_gene: TRBV6-1; d_gene: -; CDR3nt: TGTGCCAGCAGTGACTTGGGGGGCCTCATGAACACTGAAGCTTTCTTT; CDR3aa: CASSDLGGLMNTEAFF
abundance: few; j_gene: TRBJ2-1; v_gene: TRBV11-2; d_gene: -; CDR3nt: TGTGCCAGCAGCTTAGTTAAGGGGGCCTACAATGAGCAGTTCTTC; CDR3aa: CASSLVKGAYNEQFF
abundance: few; j_gene: TRBJ2-7; v_gene: TRBV6-2/TRBV6-3; d_gene: TRBD2; CDR3nt: TGTGCCAGCAGTTATGGTGCGGGAGTCAGCGAGCAGTACTTC; CDR3aa: CASSYGAGVSEQYF
abundance: -; j_gene: TRBJ1-2; v_gene: TRBV10-3; d_gene: -; CDR3nt: TGTGCCATCAGTGAGCCCGCGGGGGAGAACTATGGCTACACCTTC; CDR3aa: CAISEPAGENYGYTF
abundance: many; j_gene: TRBJ1-6; v_gene: TRBV7-2; d_gene: -; CDR3nt: TGTGCCAGCAGCTTAGCAGGGGGGAATTCACCCCTCCACTTT; CDR3aa: CASSLAGGNSPLHF
abundance: -; j_gene: TRBJ2-7; v_gene: TRBV25-1; d_gene: TRBD1; CDR3nt: TGTGCCAGCAGTGAAAGAGGGGGCGACGAGCAGTACTTC; CDR3aa: CASSERGGDEQYF
abundance: -; j_gene: TRBJ1-2; v_gene: TRBV5-6; d_gene: TRBD1; CDR3nt: TGTGCCAGCAGGTCAACAGGGGTAATTGGCTACACCTTC; CDR3aa: CASRSTGVIGYTF
abundance: few; j_gene: TRBJ2-7; v_gene: TRBV6-6; d_gene: TRBD1; CDR3nt: TGTGCCAGCAGTTACGGGACAGGGAAATCCTACGAGCAGTACTTC; CDR3aa: CASSYGTGKSYEQYF
abundance: many; j_gene: TRBJ2-3; v_gene: TRBV7-2; d_gene: TRBD2; CDR3nt: TGTGCCAGCAGCTCTTTAGCGGGTCTCACAGATACGCAGTATTTT; CDR3aa: CASSSLAGLTDTQYF
abundance: many; j_gene: TRBJ1-2; v_gene: TRBV12-3/TRBV12-4; d_gene: TRBD1; CDR3nt: TGTGCCAGCACCCCGACAGGGTCCCATGGCTACACCTTC; CDR3aa: CASTPTGSHGYTF
abundance: many; j_gene: TRBJ2-7; v_gene: TRBV7-9; d_gene: TRBD2; CDR3nt: TGTGCCAGCAGCTTAGATTCTTTAGCGGGAGGAGGGTACGAGCAGTACTTC; CDR3aa: CASSLDSLAGGGYEQYF
abundance: many; j_gene: TRBJ1-5; v_gene: TRBV4-1; d_gene: -; CDR3nt: TGCGCCAGCAGCCAAGTTAGGGATCTGGGCAATCCGCCCCAGCATTTT; CDR3aa: CASSQVRDLGNPPQHF
abundance: few; j_gene: TRBJ1-6; v_gene: TRBV7-6; d_gene: -; CDR3nt: TGTGCCAGCAGCTTCTTGTGGGGCTCACCCCTCCACTTT; CDR3aa: CASSFLWGSPLHF
abundance: few; j_gene: TRBJ2-1; v_gene: TRBV19; d_gene: -; CDR3nt: TGTGCCAGTAGTCTACCTCCGGGAGCCTACAATGAGCAGTTCTTC; CDR3aa: CASSLPPGAYNEQFF
abundance: many; j_gene: TRBJ2-2; v_gene: TRBV7-2; d_gene: -; CDR3nt: TGTGCCAGCAGCTTAGCGGGATCGAGCACCGGGGAGCTGTTTTTT; CDR3aa: CASSLAGSSTGELFF
abundance: -; j_gene: TRBJ1-1; v_gene: TRBV6-5; d_gene: -; CDR3nt: TGTGCCAGCAGTGGGGCGGACAGTCTGGGCGCTGAAGCTTTCTTT; CDR3aa: CASSGADSLGAEAFF
abundance: few; j_gene: TRBJ2-3; v_gene: TRBV7-2; d_gene: TRBD2; CDR3nt: TGTGCCAGCAGCACTAGCGGGAGCACAGATACGCAGTATTTT; CDR3aa: CASSTSGSTDTQYF
abundance: -; j_gene: TRBJ1-5; v_gene: TRBV12-3/TRBV12-4; d_gene: -; CDR3nt: TGTGCCAGCAGTTTTACTGTGGGCCAGGGAGGACAGCCCCAGCATTTT; CDR3aa: CASSFTVGQGGQPQHF
abundance: few; j_gene: TRBJ2-1; v_gene: TRBV19; d_gene: -; CDR3nt: TGTGCCAGTAGTATAGGGCCGGGAAATTGGTTGAATGAGCAGTTCTTC; CDR3aa: CASSIGPGNWLNEQFF
abundance: many; j_gene: TRBJ2-3; v_gene: TRBV7-6; d_gene: -; CDR3nt: TGTGCCAGCAGCTGGCGGGTAGCAGATACGCAGTATTTT; CDR3aa: CASSWRVADTQYF
abundance: -; j_gene: TRBJ2-5; v_gene: TRBV7-4; d_gene: TRBD2; CDR3nt: TGTGCCAGCAGCTTAGGCCTAGCGGGAGGAGAGACCCAGTACTTC; CDR3aa: CASSLGLAGGETQYF